This record looks at one T cell receptor beta chain sequence and its context. Its antigen is as yet unknown. Second doses that came at about 4 or about 12 weeks were put together. Sequencing was performed with immunoSEQ multiplex PCR; in TCRdb, only in-frame clones are kept and a portion is missing. The sample records about 140,000 clones, 80% to 95% being singletons. The sample originates from a study of T cell responses to AZD1222 COVID-19 vaccine. Notes on the study in general: Just six people given AZD1222 tested seropositive at baseline. Reportedly, nearly half the spike-specific TCRs target unmutated variant regions. Donors in the cohort were predominantly white British and more often female, and clonal diversity was possibly underestimated.

Germline CDR1 LGHNA, CDR2 YSLEER. This CDR3 comprises 16 residues. V was clipped by 1 base and J by 4 bases; unmatched bases: 4. Sequenced here: peripheral blood, sampled 28 days after the second AZD1222 dose. This TCR derives from an adult who received the AZD1222 COVID-19 vaccine. This chain joins TRBV4-3 and TRBJ2-1; 10 bases are a match to TRBD2. The DNA for the CDR3 is TGCGCCAGCAGCCAAGCAGCGGGAGGGGTATACAATGAGCAGTTCTTC. It encodes CASSQAAGGVYNEQFF.